A selection of T cell receptor beta chains follows, all from one sample in a study of blood T cell repertoires in COVID-19. Repertoires were generated with immunoSEQ multiplex PCR, while TCRdb's copy carries only in-frame clones and drops some. The sample includes roughly 200,000 clones, almost 90% seen only once; the top ten take around 1.5%. Sequencing was carried out using peripheral blood. Every receptor here comes from a man in his late teens or twenties with active or convalescent COVID-19. The CDR3 runs from the conserved cysteine through the conserved F or W. The D gene is left open where the match is weak.

>TRBV3-1/TRBV3-2|TRBJ2-7|-
CASSQDLRGNNYEQYF
>TRBV11-1|TRBJ2-1|-
CASSLGGRVSYNEQFF
>TRBV2|TRBJ2-1|-
CASSLYRADEQFF
>TRBV6-5|TRBJ2-7|-
CASSYSRTTAYEQYF
>TRBV6-5|TRBJ1-4|TRBD1
CASRRTGLREKLFF
>TRBV7-9|TRBJ1-1|TRBD1
CASSWDRNTEAFF
>TRBV12-3/TRBV12-4|TRBJ1-2|-
CASSFLQGYGYTF
>TRBV15|TRBJ2-7|-
CATSTPKTGTYEQYF
>TRBV5-1|TRBJ2-5|-
CASSSSLETQYF
>TRBV19|TRBJ1-1|-
CASSTYTVNTEAFF
>TRBV3-1/TRBV3-2|TRBJ1-2|-
CASSPRGGHGYTF
>TRBV19|TRBJ2-1|-
CASSTYTYNEQFF
>TRBV5-1|TRBJ2-7|-
CASSFPGAYEQYF
>TRBV21-1|TRBJ2-1|-
CASARINWDRGAYNEQFF
>TRBV12-3/TRBV12-4|TRBJ2-5|-
CASSPGEQETQYF
>TRBV6-2/TRBV6-3|TRBJ2-7|TRBD1
CASSYSRDRYEQYF
>TRBV30|TRBJ1-2|TRBD1
CAWSRQGLAYGYTF
>TRBV12-3/TRBV12-4|TRBJ1-3|-
CASSLNRADTIYF
>TRBV7-6|TRBJ2-5|TRBD2
CASSLGLGGEETQYF
>TRBV14|TRBJ1-6|TRBD1
CASSQGTGNNSPLHF
>TRBV7-9|TRBJ1-5|TRBD1
CASSRTGDQPQHF
>TRBV2|TRBJ1-4|-
CASREDLRERGEKLFF